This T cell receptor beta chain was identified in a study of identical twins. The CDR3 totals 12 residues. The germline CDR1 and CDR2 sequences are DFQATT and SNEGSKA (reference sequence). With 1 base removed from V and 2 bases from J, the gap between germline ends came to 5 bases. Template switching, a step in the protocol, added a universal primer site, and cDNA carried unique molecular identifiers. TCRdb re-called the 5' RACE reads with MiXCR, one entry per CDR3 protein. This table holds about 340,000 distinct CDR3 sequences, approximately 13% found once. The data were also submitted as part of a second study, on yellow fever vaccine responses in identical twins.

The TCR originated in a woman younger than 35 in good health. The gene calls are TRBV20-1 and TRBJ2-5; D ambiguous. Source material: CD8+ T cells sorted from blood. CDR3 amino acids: CSARGAQETQYF. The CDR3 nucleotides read TGCAGTGCTAGAGGGGCTCAAGAGACCCAGTACTTC.